This T cell receptor (beta chain) was profiled in a study of regulatory dendritic cells for organ transplantation. General study points: The authors noted considerable between-person heterogeneity in alloreactive memory CD8+ cells. Mature dendritic cells appeared to drive more memory CD8+ clonal expansion than regulatory ones.

This CDR3 is 17 amino acids long. Germline values: CDR1 LNHDA, CDR2 SQIVND (reference sequence). The V gene end was trimmed by 3 bases and the J gene end by 5 bases; junction bases not matched to a gene: 13. In this sample, this clone turned up a few times. Its cognate antigen is unknown. Produced via immunoSEQ multiplex PCR; TCRdb's table is partial and in-frame only. The sample includes 9,500 to 15,000 clones, less than 70% of them seen just once. CFSE-labeled sorted T cells met regulatory or mature dendritic cells for around 5 days. Memory T cells were CD45RO+, naive were CD45RA+, sorted by FACS. The sequenced sample consisted of naive CD8+ T cells from blood cultured with dendritic cells. Subset meaning: CD45RA+ naive T cells. This chain joins TRBV19 and TRBJ1-1, with 9 bases lining up with TRBD1. The sequence came from a human donor in good health. As DNA, the CDR3 is TGTGCCAGTAGTATCTGGGGCGCCGGACAGGGGAGTACTGAAGCTTTCTTT. It translates to CASSIWGAGQGSTEAFF.